These 2 T cell receptor beta chains originate from one sample sequenced in a study of cytomegalovirus exposure and HLA in healthy donors. The study ran its PCR with 60 Vbeta and 13 Jbeta primers. The method was immunoSEQ multiplex PCR; TCRdb's version includes in-frame clones alone and lacks a portion of them. The sample carries roughly 100,000 clones, 65% to 80% recorded once. Input material: PBMCs. These receptors were obtained from a young woman in good health and CMV-seropositive.

This clone has a count of ten or more. V gene TRBV2 combines with J gene TRBJ1-3, with 9 positions matching TRBD1. J was trimmed by 3 bases and V by 7 bases; bases with no gene match: 4. The length of the CDR3 is 14 residues. Germline-derived CDR1 and CDR2 are SNHLY and FYNNEI. CDR3 DNA: TGTGCCAGCAAGGACAGGGGAAGTGGAAACACCATATATTTT. Its protein product is CASKDRGSGNTIYF.

The chain recombines TRBV6-5 with TRBJ1-5; D not certain. V lost 5 bases and J lost 3, with 11 bases in between. Per the germline V gene, CDR1 is MNHEY and CDR2 is SVGAGI. The CDR3 has 14 amino acids. The CDR3, as DNA: TGTGCCAGCAGTCCACAGACCTCCAATCAGCCCCAGCATTTT. Protein: CASSPQTSNQPQHF.